Following are 7 T cell receptor beta chains from one sample sequenced in a study of CD8 T cells in Susac syndrome. Roughly 0.45 to 1 ug RNA was reverse transcribed with random hexamers. TCRdb re-called the immunoSEQ multiplex PCR reads through MiXCR, storing one row per CDR3 protein. This table has around 200,000 distinct CDR3 sequences, approximately 94% appearing once. The specimen sequenced was CD4+ T cells from PBMCs. These receptors originate from a human donor with Susac syndrome.

The chain recombines TRBV12-3 or TRBV12-4 with TRBJ1-4, with 7 bases aligning to TRBD1. CDR3 length: 14 residues. The trim removed 5 bases at V and 8 bases at J, leaving 8 bases unmatched. The CDR3 DNA is TGTGCCAGCAGTCTCACAGGGGTAGGGGAAAAACTGTTTTTT. Translating it yields CASSLTGVGEKLFF.

This chain links TRBV20-1 with TRBJ2-7; D gene uncertain. The germline gives CDR1 DFQATT, CDR2 SNEGSKA (reference sequence). This CDR3 contains 14 residues. The V end was cut by 1 base, the J end by 4 bases, with 14 bases between. CDR3 DNA sequence: TGCAGTGCTAGAGCTTCCAAGGGCGTTTACGAGCAGTACTTC. It specifies CSARASKGVYEQYF.

V and J are TRBV20-1 and TRBJ2-3, with 7 bases that match TRBD2. Germline V gene lookup returns CDR1 DFQATT and CDR2 SNEGSKA (reference sequence). After removal of 4 bases from V and 0 bases from J, the junction contained 7 bases not matched to a gene. This CDR3 comprises 15 residues. For the CDR3, the DNA is TGCAGTGCTATACCGAGCGGGGTTAGCACAGATACGCAGTATTTT. It codes for CSAIPSGVSTDTQYF.

The CDR3 region has the DNA TGTGCCAGCTCACCAGATAAGGCCAACAATGAGCAGTTCTTC. Translating it yields CASSPDKANNEQFF. The rearrangement links TRBV18 to TRBJ2-1, with D unclear. CDR3 length: 14 amino acids. V was cut by 2 bases and J by 5 bases, with 10 bases left in between. In germline, CDR1 is KGHSH, CDR2 LQKENI. Supplemented by reference TRBV18 and TRBJ2-1, the full variable domain reads NAGVMQNPRHLVRRRGQEARLRCSPMKGHSHVYWYRQLPEEGLKFMVYLQKENIIDESGMPKERFSAEFPKEGPSILRIQQVVRGDSAAYFCASSPDKANNEQFFGPGTRLTVL.

The chain carries TRBV24-1 and TRBJ2-2; 11 bases align to TRBD2. The CDR3 loop spans 17 amino acids. Trimming removed 3 bases from V and 3 bases from J; junction bases left unmatched: 5. Germline CDR1 reads KGHDR; CDR2 reads SFDVKD. DNA for the CDR3: TGTGCCACCAGTGATCCTGCGACTAGCGGGGACACCGGGGAGCTGTTTTTT. Protein product: CATSDPATSGDTGELFF.

The genes are TRBV15 and TRBJ2-7, with 10 bases identical to TRBD1. The CDR3 consists of 16 residues. Germline CDR1 LNHNV, CDR2 YYDKDF (reference sequence). J lost 2 bases, V lost 0 bases, and 4 bases had no gene match. In nucleotides, the CDR3 is TGTGCCACCAGCAGAGATGGCGGGACAGGGGCCTACGAGCAGTACTTC. Protein: CATSRDGGTGAYEQYF.

The chain employs TRBV7-2 and TRBJ2-5; maybe TRBD2 (5 bases). Germline V gene sequence: CDR1 SGHTA, CDR2 FQGNSA. The CDR3 covers 14 residues. V lost 3 bases to trimming and J lost 5 bases, with 13 bases between them. CDR3 in amino acids: CASSFQASGETQYF. CDR3 in DNA: TGTGCCAGCAGCTTCCAGGCCTCGGGGGAGACCCAGTACTTC.